What follows are 18 T cell receptor beta chains derived from one specimen sequenced in a study of chemoradiotherapy in HPV16-positive cancers. Sequencing was performed with immunoSEQ multiplex PCR; in TCRdb, only in-frame clones are kept and a portion is missing. The data show roughly 11,000 clones, more than 70% seen once. Sampling was performed from a patient who underwent chemoradiotherapy. The source is a human donor with HPV-associated anogenital cancer.

This chain joins TRBV19 and TRBJ2-7; D remains unclear. The germline V gene has CDR1 LNHDA and CDR2 SQIVND (reference sequence). V dropped 2 bases and J dropped 4 bases, with 18 bases sitting between them. The CDR3 is 16 amino acids. The CDR3 reads CASSIRQAAASYEQYF. The CDR3 nucleotides read TGTGCCAGTAGTATACGCCAGGCAGCAGCTTCATACGAGCAGTACTTC.

This chain joins TRBV5-1 and TRBJ2-1; D assignment may be TRBD1 or TRBD2 (6 bases each). CDR3 size: 13 residues. The germline V and J ends were trimmed by 4 bases and 8 bases, with 13 bases remaining between them. Germline loops: CDR1 SGHRS, CDR2 YFSETQ. The CDR3 region is CASSLGGWDEQFF. CDR3 DNA: TGCGCCAGCAGCCTGGGGGGCTGGGATGAGCAGTTCTTC.

The CDR3, as DNA: TGTGCCAGCAGTTACTCGCCGGACAGGGGTATAAATGAGCAGTTCTTC. Its translation is CASSYSPDRGINEQFF. The V call is TRBV6-5, the J call TRBJ2-1; 9 positions match TRBD1. The CDR3 sequence is 16 residues long. V shed 0 bases, J shed 7 bases, and the junction held 7 bases outside the gene matches. Germline values: CDR1 MNHEY, CDR2 SVGAGI.

The gene calls are TRBV7-9 and TRBJ2-1; a possible D gene is TRBD2 (6 bases). The V end lost 4 bases, the J end lost 6 bases, and 7 bases lay between the germline ends. This CDR3 contains 12 residues. The germline V gene has CDR1 SEHNR and CDR2 FQNEAQ (reference sequence). The CDR3 DNA follows: TGTGCCAGCAGCTCCGGGGGCAATGAGCAGTTCTTC. Translated, it gives CASSSGGNEQFF.

The V call is TRBV11-3, the J call TRBJ2-7; D gene unclear. Germline CDR1 and CDR2: SGHNT and YENEEA. Trimming shortened V by 2 bases and J by 0 bases, and 11 bases separated the two germline ends. This CDR3 comprises 15 residues. DNA for the CDR3: TGTGCCAGCAGCTTATCCAATTGGAACTCCTACGAGCAGTACTTC. It encodes CASSLSNWNSYEQYF.

This sequence joins TRBV9 and TRBJ2-1; no definite D call. The germline V gene encodes CDR1 SGDLS and CDR2 YYNGEE. The V gene lost 0 bases and the J gene lost 7 bases, with 14 bases spanning the gap. CDR3 length: 15 residues. The CDR3 nucleotides are TGTGCCAGCAGCGTAGGTGTCCGCTCTTTGAATGAGCAGTTCTTC. As protein: CASSVGVRSLNEQFF.

This chain uses TRBV4-1 with TRBJ1-1; 9 bases are a match to TRBD1. CDR1 is MGHRA, CDR2 YSYEKL, per germline. V lost 4 bases and J lost 4; bases outside the gene matches: 7. The CDR3 contains 15 residues. The DNA of the CDR3 is TGCGCCAGCAGCCCAGACAGGGGGTTTTTCACTGAAGCTTTCTTT. This gives the protein CASSPDRGFFTEAFF.

The chain uses TRBV18 and TRBJ1-1; 10 nucleotides align to TRBD1. This CDR3 is built from 15 residues. Germline V gives CDR1 KGHSH, CDR2 LQKENI. V lost 6 bases and J lost 4; bases outside the gene matches: 8. CDR3 amino acids: CASSAGQGGATEAFF. The CDR3 DNA is TGTGCCAGCTCCGCCGGACAGGGGGGGGCCACTGAAGCTTTCTTT.

The chain carries TRBV12-5 and TRBJ2-3; 11 bases match TRBD2. Looked up from germline, CDR1 is LGHNT and CDR2 is FRNRAP. Trimming took 2 bases from V and 0 from J; bases not matched to a gene: 1. The CDR3 has 16 amino acids. This CDR3 reads CASGLRLAGSTDTQYF. The DNA of the CDR3 is TGTGCTAGTGGTTTGCGACTAGCGGGGAGCACAGATACGCAGTATTTT.

The V and J genes are TRBV6-1 and TRBJ2-7; D remains ambiguous. The V end lost 5 bases, the J end lost 4 bases, and 15 bases lay between the germline ends. The CDR3 extends over 14 amino acids. The germline V gene encodes CDR1 MNHNS and CDR2 SASEGT. The CDR3 protein is CASSLSADGYEQYF. The CDR3 nucleotides are TGTGCCAGCAGTCTTTCGGCGGACGGGTACGAGCAGTACTTC.

The chain carries TRBV6-6 and TRBJ2-1; D unclear. This CDR3 is 12 amino acids long. Germline V gene lookup returns CDR1 MNHNY and CDR2 SVGAGI (reference sequence). The ends were cut back, 2 bases at V and 7 bases at J, with 6 bases in the middle. The CDR3 loop is CASSYDPNEQFF. CDR3 bases: TGTGCCAGCAGTTACGACCCGAATGAGCAGTTCTTC.

V usage is TRBV18 and J usage is TRBJ2-7; TRBD2 might be the D (5 bases). CDR3 length: 13 residues. Germline V CDR1 and CDR2: KGHSH, LQKENI. Trimming took 3 bases from V and 3 from J, leaving 9 bases between them. CDR3 amino acids: CASSPPGFYEQYF. The CDR3 region has the DNA TGTGCCAGCTCACCCCCGGGGTTCTACGAGCAGTACTTC.

This clone was seen only a few times. The chain combines TRBV5-1 with TRBJ2-2; a possible D gene is TRBD2 (8 bases). The CDR3 is 16 residues long. V gave up 4 bases and J gave up 0 bases, with 13 bases separating them. Germline values: CDR1 SGHRS, CDR2 YFSETQ. The CDR3 nucleotides read TGCGCCAGCAGCCGCGGGGGGACAGCGAACACCGGGGAGCTGTTTTTT. Translating gives CASSRGGTANTGELFF.

This chain connects TRBV19 to TRBJ1-2; possibly TRBD1 for D (5 bases). Germline V gene sequence: CDR1 LNHDA, CDR2 SQIVND (reference sequence). The V end was cut by 3 bases, the J end by 8 bases, with 13 bases between. There are 13 residues in the CDR3. CDR3 residues: CASSIEQALGYTF. The CDR3 coding sequence is TGTGCCAGTAGTATCGAACAGGCCTTAGGCTACACCTTC.

The rearrangement joins TRBV6-5 to TRBJ1-5, with 9 bases lining up with TRBD1. V trimming: 2 bases; J trimming: 4 bases; junction bases outside the gene matches: 0. The CDR3 has 14 residues. CDR1 MNHEY and CDR2 SVGAGI come from the germline V gene. In DNA form, the CDR3 reads TGTGCCAGCAGTTACGGACAGGGGAATCAGCCCCAGCATTTT. Translation: CASSYGQGNQPQHF.

V usage is TRBV6-1 and J usage is TRBJ1-4; D is unresolved. The germline V gene has CDR1 MNHNS and CDR2 SASEGT. Trimming left V 4 bases short and J 8 bases short, with 11 bases between. The CDR3 is made up of 13 amino acids. The CDR3 nucleotides read TGTGCCAGCAGTGCTTACTCGGGAGAAAAACTGTTTTTT. As protein: CASSAYSGEKLFF.

V is TRBV7-8 and J is TRBJ2-7, with TRBD1 matching 7 bases. This CDR3 comprises 16 residues. Germline CDR1 and CDR2: SGHVS and FQNEAQ. J was trimmed by 4 bases and V by 1 base; bases with no gene match: 10. The CDR3 sequence: CASSLERGRSSYEQYF. The DNA for the CDR3 is TGTGCCAGCAGCTTAGAGAGGGGGCGTTCTTCGTACGAGCAGTACTTC.

The chain couples TRBV29-1 to TRBJ2-7; weak D call: TRBD1 (5 bases). The CDR3 consists of 11 residues. CDR1 and CDR2 from the germline V gene are SQVTM and ANQGSEA. V shed 6 bases and J shed 4 bases, with 10 bases lying between them. For the CDR3, the DNA is TGCAGCGTGGGGCCAGGGTACGAGCAGTACTTC. Translated, it gives CSVGPGYEQYF.